The clone carrying this TCR beta chain was picked up many times. No antigen is known for it. Stated time point: patch test 2, 6 weeks after DPC sensitization. Sample treatment: therapeutic diphenylcyclopropenone sensitization with weekly scalp DPC. From the RACE reads, TCRdb called clonotypes with MiXCR, one entry per CDR3 protein. The data hold 330,000 or so distinct CDR3 sequences, with about 6% observed a single time. This record comes from a study of human T cells and chemical hapten exposure. Study at large: 2% DPC applied to a roughly 2 cm by roughly 2 cm arm area sensitized donors. Mostly female, the patients presented with alopecia areata, totalis or universalis. Study conclusions and caveats: The study found that PT1 expanded TCR counts correlated positively with patch test score. No change in TCRs above 1 in 1000 frequency was produced by DPC sensitization.

The CDR3 has 15 amino acids. Germline CDR1 is LGHDT and CDR2 is YNNKEL (reference sequence). The ends lost 5 bases at V and 9 bases at J; junction bases unmatched: 11. The chain employs TRBV3-1 and TRBJ2-1; TRBD1 matches 9 bases. This material consisted of whole blood, taken in connection with sensitization to the hapten diphenylcyclopropenone (DPC). The clonotype was recovered from a woman in her late teens or twenties with alopecia areata. Some clones in this sample may be carry-over from other donors' samples. The CDR3 nucleotides read TGTGCCAGCAGCGGAAGGGACAGGGCTACGGGTGAGCAGTTCTTC. Its protein product is CASSGRDRATGEQFF.